The clone carrying this T cell receptor (beta chain) was counted only a few times. Its antigen remains unknown. Germline loops: CDR1 SQVTM, CDR2 ANQGSEA. This CDR3 contains 13 residues. V dropped 4 bases and J dropped 3 bases, with 12 bases sitting between them. Sequencing targeted expressed TCRB transcripts, as all isolated RNA had been reverse transcribed. An average near 3.57 million reads came from naive, central memory and regulatory T cell samples. Profiling relied on immunoSEQ multiplex PCR, and the TCRdb table lists in-frame clones only, not all of them. The table records around 150,000 clones, around 63% of them present only once. These data are taken from a study of beta chain features in type 1 diabetes. The study, taken as a whole, reports: VDJ junctions from type 1 diabetes patients carried fewer insertions and larger deletions. Moderately but significantly shorter TCRB CDR3s were found in Type 1 diabetes patients in all four CD4+ subsets.

The sequenced sample was naive CD4+ T cells from blood. The genes are TRBV29-1 and TRBJ1-1; D gene unclear. The sequence was obtained from a man aged 25-45 years with type 1 diabetes. DNA for the CDR3: TGCAGCGTTGTGCTGGCCGCTGACACTGAAGCTTTCTTT. Translation gives CSVVLAADTEAFF.